Reported below is one T cell receptor beta chain. Using immunoSEQ multiplex PCR, the repertoire was profiled, and TCRdb retains in-frame clones only, with some absent. In all, the sample yields under 200,000 clones. This entry comes from a study of control samples from healthy donors and cancer patients. CDR3 length equals 19 residues. Germline CDR1 MNHEY, CDR2 SMNVEV (reference sequence). Deletions cut 4 bases from V and 0 bases from J, with 22 bases between. The chain uses TRBV27 and TRBJ1-5, with D uncertain. The TCR comes from a woman in her twenties or thirties in good health. Sequencing was carried out using blood. The chain's CDR3 is CASSYYAPHGRYSNQPQHF. In DNA form, the CDR3 reads TGTGCCAGCAGTTACTACGCACCCCACGGAAGATATAGCAATCAGCCCCAGCATTTT.